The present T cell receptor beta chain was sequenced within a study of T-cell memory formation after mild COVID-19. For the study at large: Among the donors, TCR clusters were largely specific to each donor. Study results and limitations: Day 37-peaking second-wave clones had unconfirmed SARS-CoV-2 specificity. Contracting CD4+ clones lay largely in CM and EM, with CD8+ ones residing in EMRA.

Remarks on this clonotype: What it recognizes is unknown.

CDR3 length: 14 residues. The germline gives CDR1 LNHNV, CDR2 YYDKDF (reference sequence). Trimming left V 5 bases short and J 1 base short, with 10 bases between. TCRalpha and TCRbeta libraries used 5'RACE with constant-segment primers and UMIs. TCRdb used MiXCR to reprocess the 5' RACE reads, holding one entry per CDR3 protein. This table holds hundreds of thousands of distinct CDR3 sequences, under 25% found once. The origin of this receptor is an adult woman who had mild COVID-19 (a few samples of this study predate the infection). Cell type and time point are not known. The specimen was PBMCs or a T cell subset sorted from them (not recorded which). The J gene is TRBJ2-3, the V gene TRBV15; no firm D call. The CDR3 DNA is TGTGCCACCAGCCGGCTTGGGGGCACAGATACGCAGTATTTT. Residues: CATSRLGGTDTQYF.